These 19 T cell receptor beta chains were all obtained from the same sample, sequenced in a study of blood T cells in healthy people across ages. A J-beta primer mix and a sample-barcoded 5' primer were used in a second PCR of about 7 to 12 cycles. MiXCR, applied by TCRdb to the 5' RACE reads, yields one record per CDR3 protein. This sample has over a million distinct CDR3 sequences, with roughly 45% found just once. The sequenced sample consisted of blood. The receptors originated from a woman in her sixties in good health.

This clonotype was counted at least ten times. The V gene is TRBV27, the J gene TRBJ2-7, with TRBD1 matching 10 bases. There are 15 residues in the CDR3. Germline V gene data show CDR1 as MNHEY and CDR2 as SMNVEV (reference sequence). J was trimmed by 0 bases and V by 2 bases; bases with no gene match: 1. This chain's CDR3 is CASSLGTGDSYEQYF. CDR3 bases: TGTGCCAGCAGTTTAGGGACAGGGGACTCCTACGAGCAGTACTTC.

The genes are TRBV20-1 and TRBJ2-7, with D unclear. Germline V gene lookup returns CDR1 DFQATT and CDR2 SNEGSKA (reference sequence). V gave up 4 bases and J gave up 4 bases, with 14 bases separating them. This CDR3 comprises 13 residues. CDR3 residues: CSAMLMGRYEQYF. CDR3 bases: TGCAGTGCTATGTTGATGGGCCGGTACGAGCAGTACTTC.

This clonotype was seen a single time. The chain couples TRBV29-1 to TRBJ2-2; TRBD2 agrees at 8 bases. This CDR3 is 15 amino acids long. V lost 6 bases, J lost 0 bases, and 6 bases stayed unmatched. From germline, CDR1 is SQVTM and CDR2 ANQGSEA. CDR3 sequence: CSVGGDLSNTGELFF. In nucleotides, the CDR3 is TGCAGCGTCGGGGGGGACCTCTCGAACACCGGGGAGCTGTTTTTT.

This chain uses TRBV29-1 with TRBJ2-3, with D unclear. V was cut by 3 bases and J by 6 bases, with 10 bases left in between. The CDR3 spans 12 residues. Germline values: CDR1 SQVTM, CDR2 ANQGSEA. For the CDR3, the DNA is TGCAGCGTTGATTCGCCCCCCGATACGCAGTATTTT. Protein sequence: CSVDSPPDTQYF.

This sequence joins TRBV20-1 and TRBJ2-3; D gene uncertain. In germline, CDR1 is DFQATT, CDR2 SNEGSKA (reference sequence). Between the trimmed V and J ends, which lost 0 bases and 0 bases, there was a span of 10 bases. The CDR3 covers 15 residues. The CDR3 nucleotides read TGCAGTGCTAGAGATGTACAGAAAAGCACAGATACGCAGTATTTT. Its protein product is CSARDVQKSTDTQYF.

The V and J genes are TRBV6-5 and TRBJ2-7; 8 nucleotides agree with TRBD2. The CDR3 loop spans 16 amino acids. The germline gives CDR1 MNHEY, CDR2 SVGAGI. The trim removed 6 bases at V and 0 bases at J, leaving 10 bases unmatched. CDR3 DNA sequence: TGTGCCAGCAGACTCTCTAGCGGGTTTAGCTCCTACGAGCAGTACTTC. Translation: CASRLSSGFSSYEQYF.

CDR3 bases: TGCAGTGCTAGGGAGAGCACAGATACGCAGTATTTT. This encodes CSARESTDTQYF. The V and J genes are TRBV20-1 and TRBJ2-3; D ambiguous. The length of the CDR3 is 12 residues. CDR1 DFQATT and CDR2 SNEGSKA come from the germline V gene (reference sequence). V was clipped by 3 bases and J by 0 bases, with 4 bases between them.

V gene TRBV11-1 combines with J gene TRBJ2-3; D might be TRBD2 (7 bases). V was shortened by 0 bases and J by 13 bases, with 11 bases between the two germline ends. This CDR3 is 12 amino acids long. Looked up from germline, CDR1 is SGHAT and CDR2 is FQDESV (reference sequence). CDR3 DNA sequence: TGTGCCAGCAGCTTAGCGGGGGGGCTGAAGTATTTT. Encoded protein: CASSLAGGLKYF.

This clonotype appeared a few times. The chain couples TRBV11-3 to TRBJ2-3; D ambiguous. Trimming took 4 bases from V and 11 from J, leaving 13 bases between them. This CDR3 is 12 amino acids long. The germline V gene encodes CDR1 SGHNT and CDR2 YENEEA. This chain's CDR3 is CASSSRLGKQYF. The CDR3 DNA is TGTGCCAGCAGCTCTCGTTTGGGGAAGCAGTATTTT.

The V call is TRBV24-1, the J call TRBJ2-7; D is unresolved. V dropped 9 bases and J dropped 2 bases, with 10 bases sitting between them. This CDR3 contains 12 residues. CDR1 is KGHDR, CDR2 SFDVKD, per germline. CDR3 coding DNA: TGTGCCACCTGGACGGCTACCTACGAGCAGTACTTC. It codes for CATWTATYEQYF.

V and J are TRBV25-1 and TRBJ2-7; D could derive from TRBD1 or TRBD2 (5 bases each). Germline-derived CDR1 and CDR2 are MGHDK and SYGVNS. The V end was cut by 5 bases, the J end by 4 bases, with 18 bases between. The length of the CDR3 is 15 residues. The CDR3 region is CASSPPGPRRYEQYF. The CDR3 DNA is TGTGCCAGCAGTCCGCCGGGACCGAGAAGGTACGAGCAGTACTTC.

CDR3 region: CASSSDPAGTTNEKLFF. The DNA of the CDR3 is TGTGCCAGCAGTTCAGACCCAGCCGGGACTACAAATGAAAAACTGTTTTTT. The chain is built from TRBV28 and TRBJ1-4, with D possibly TRBD1 on 5 matching bases. This CDR3 comprises 17 residues. The germline V gene has CDR1 MDHEN and CDR2 SYDVKM. V was pared by 4 bases and J by 5 bases, with 20 bases between.

This clonotype was counted a few times. A clone one base away is much larger, so this may be a read error. Here the CDR3 DNA reads TGCGCCAGCAGTGAGGTAGGGGGGGGGAATGAGCAGTACTTC. Encoded protein: CASSEVGGGNEQYF. This chain links TRBV10-2 with TRBJ2-7, with D tentatively TRBD2 (7 bases). CDR3 size: 14 residues. Germline V gives CDR1 WSHSY, CDR2 SAAADI. Trimming shortened V by 2 bases and J by 7 bases, and 15 bases separated the two germline ends.

This chain connects TRBV20-1 to TRBJ2-4; perhaps TRBD1 as D (5 bases). The CDR3 runs to 13 residues. From germline, CDR1 is DFQATT and CDR2 SNEGSKA (reference sequence). V shed 4 bases and J shed 3 bases, with 10 bases lying between them. CDR3 in DNA: TGCAGTGCTATTTCAGGGTACAAAAACATTCAGTACTTC. It yields the protein CSAISGYKNIQYF.

The V gene is TRBV7-2, the J gene TRBJ1-1; a possible D gene is TRBD1 (6 bases). V was clipped by 5 bases and J by 3 bases, with 16 bases between them. The V gene's germline CDR1 is SGHTA and CDR2 FQGNSA. This CDR3 spans 15 amino acids. CDR3 sequence: CASSKGGRVHTEAFF. The CDR3 DNA follows: TGTGCCAGCAGCAAGGGGGGGCGCGTCCACACTGAAGCTTTCTTT.

The table lists this clonotype with many counts. The J gene is TRBJ2-1, the V gene TRBV6-5, with TRBD1 matching 9 bases. The CDR3 covers 15 residues. J was trimmed by 5 bases and V by 4 bases; bases with no gene match: 6. Germline V gene data show CDR1 as MNHEY and CDR2 as SVGAGI. This CDR3 is CASSSPGQGDNEQFF. CDR3 sequence (DNA): TGTGCCAGCAGTTCCCCGGGACAGGGTGACAATGAGCAGTTCTTC.

V is TRBV5-1 and J is TRBJ1-5; 7 nucleotides line up with TRBD1. V shed 4 bases and J 6 bases; nucleotides not matched to a gene: 4. Germline-derived CDR1 and CDR2 are SGHRS and YFSETQ. The CDR3 runs 13 residues. CDR3 amino acids: CASSETGSQPQHF. The CDR3 DNA reads as TGCGCCAGCAGCGAGACAGGGTCTCAGCCCCAGCATTTT. Filled out from reference TRBV5-1 and TRBJ1-5, the complete variable domain reads KAGVTQTPRYLIKTRGQQVTLSCSPISGHRSVSWYQQTPGQGLQFLFEYFSETQRNKGNFPGRFSGRQFSNSRSEMNVSTLELGDSALYLCASSETGSQPQHFGDGTRLSIL.

There are a few counts of this clonotype. The chain recombines TRBV20-1 with TRBJ2-5; 16 bases align to TRBD2. This CDR3 region has 15 residues. The germline CDR1 and CDR2 sequences are DFQATT and SNEGSKA (reference sequence). V gave up 5 bases and J gave up 5 bases; unmatched junction bases: 5. For the CDR3, the DNA is TGCAGTGCTCAGGGACTAGCGGGAGGGGGGGAGACCCAGTACTTC. This encodes CSAQGLAGGGETQYF.

Only a few counts were recorded for this clonotype. CDR3 residues: CASSPVMGVAYEQYF. As DNA, the CDR3 is TGTGCCAGCAGCCCGGTCATGGGGGTAGCCTACGAGCAGTACTTC. The genes are TRBV4-2 and TRBJ2-7; D possibly uses TRBD1 or TRBD2 (5 bases each). The CDR3 covers 15 residues. The germline V and J ends were trimmed by 4 bases and 2 bases, with 15 bases remaining between them. Germline CDR1 reads LGHNA; CDR2 reads YNFKEQ.